A single sample is the source of the 15 T cell receptor beta chains below, sequenced in a study of blood T cell repertoires in COVID-19. This table comes from immunoSEQ multiplex PCR, and its TCRdb copy is limited to in-frame clones, with some not included. The table lists around 210,000 clones, 85% of them singletons. Material: peripheral blood. These receptors were obtained from a man aged 45-65 years with COVID-19, enrolled during active disease.

CDR3 in DNA: TGCGCCAGCAGCTTGGATAGGGGGCGAGATACGCAGTATTTT. It translates to CASSLDRGRDTQYF. The genes are TRBV5-1 and TRBJ2-3, with 7 bases identical to TRBD1. The CDR3 consists of 14 residues. Germline V gene sequence: CDR1 SGHRS, CDR2 YFSETQ. With 0 bases clipped from V and 5 bases from J, the junction kept 3 bases outside the gene matches.

The rearrangement uses TRBV5-5 and TRBJ2-5; TRBD2 matches at 7 bases. Germline V gives CDR1 SGHKS, CDR2 YYEKEE (reference sequence). Unmatched junction bases numbered 11, after V lost 0 bases and J lost 3 bases. This CDR3 spans 17 amino acids. CDR3 region: CASSLGAGRTIEETQYF. The CDR3 DNA sequence: TGTGCCAGCAGCTTGGGAGCGGGGAGGACTATTGAAGAGACCCAGTACTTC. The complete variable domain, with remaining parts taken from reference TRBV5-5 and TRBJ2-5, reads DAGVTQSPTHLIKTRGQQVTLRCSPISGHKSVSWYQQVLGQGPQFIFQYYEKEERGRGNFPDRFSARQFPNYSSELNVNALLLGDSALYLCASSLGAGRTIEETQYFGPGTRLLVL.

With regard to this clone: This sample also contains other DNA sequences that code for the same CDR3. The chain uses TRBV7-9 and TRBJ2-5; D is unresolved. The CDR3 spans 11 residues. Germline-derived CDR1 and CDR2 are SEHNR and FQNEAQ (reference sequence). V lost 2 bases and J 4 bases, leaving 2 bases between the germline ends. The CDR3 DNA reads TGTGCCAGCAGCTTACTAGAGACCCAGTACTTC. As protein: CASSLLETQYF.

The count of this clone is one. The chain has TRBV18 and TRBJ2-7, with D unclear. Germline V gene lookup returns CDR1 KGHSH and CDR2 LQKENI. The CDR3 sequence is 14 residues long. Between the trimmed V and J ends, which lost 3 bases and 3 bases, there was a span of 12 bases. As DNA, the CDR3 is TGTGCCAGCTCACCCTCGGTCACGGGCTACGAGCAGTACTTC. Amino acids: CASSPSVTGYEQYF.

The J gene is TRBJ2-3, the V gene TRBV6-2 or TRBV6-3; TRBD2 matches 16 bases. Germline V gene data show CDR1 as MNHEY and CDR2 as SVGEGT. V lost 4 bases, J lost 2 bases, and 6 bases stayed unmatched. The length of the CDR3 is 18 residues. CDR3 in DNA: TGTGCCAGCAGTTCCCCGGGACTAGCGGGGGGGATCACAGATACGCAGTATTTT. It codes for CASSSPGLAGGITDTQYF.

The rearrangement links TRBV28 to TRBJ2-5; 11 nucleotides align to TRBD2. Germline V gene data show CDR1 as MDHEN and CDR2 as SYDVKM. The CDR3 contains 18 residues. The trim removed 3 bases at V and 5 bases at J, leaving 14 bases unmatched. The CDR3 spells CASSFTLDIAGGLETQYF. The CDR3, as DNA: TGTGCCAGCAGTTTCACACTCGATATAGCGGGGGGGCTTGAGACCCAGTACTTC.

V gene TRBV5-1 combines with J gene TRBJ2-7; D gene ambiguous. In germline, CDR1 is SGHRS, CDR2 YFSETQ. CDR3 length equals 13 residues. The germline V and J ends were trimmed by 0 bases and 2 bases, with 6 bases remaining between them. This CDR3 is CASSLDQAYEQYF. DNA of the CDR3: TGCGCCAGCAGCTTGGACCAGGCCTACGAGCAGTACTTC.

The chain couples TRBV6-6 to TRBJ2-1; D perhaps matches TRBD2 (5 bases). Trimming took off 0 bases at V and 7 bases at J, with 10 bases between the two ends. The CDR3 is 14 amino acids. CDR1 is MNHNY, CDR2 SVGAGI, per germline (reference sequence). This CDR3 reads CASSYSNRGNEQFF. As DNA, the CDR3 is TGTGCCAGCAGTTACTCGAATCGGGGTAATGAGCAGTTCTTC.

This rearrangement joins TRBV27 to TRBJ2-7; maybe TRBD2 (5 bases). Germline assignment: CDR1 MNHEY and CDR2 SMNVEV (reference sequence). The ends were cut back, 5 bases at V and 2 bases at J, with 10 bases in the middle. The CDR3 totals 13 residues. DNA for the CDR3: TGTGCCAGCAGTGCCGGGATTCCCTACGAGCAGTACTTC. It is translated as CASSAGIPYEQYF.

The chain uses TRBV12-5 and TRBJ2-3, with 13 bases aligning to TRBD2. V was clipped by 2 bases and J by 1 base; unmatched bases: 6. The CDR3 is 18 residues long. Germline CDR1 and CDR2: LGHNT and FRNRAP. As DNA, the CDR3 is TGTGCTAGTGGTTTGACCCGACTAGCGGGGGGCCGCACAGATACGCAGTATTTT. Amino acid sequence: CASGLTRLAGGRTDTQYF.

Only one count was recorded for this clone. J is TRBJ2-1 and V is TRBV5-1; tentatively, D is TRBD2 (6 bases). The CDR3 has 13 residues. The germline V gene encodes CDR1 SGHRS and CDR2 YFSETQ. V gave up 2 bases and J gave up 8 bases, with 11 bases separating them. CDR3: CASSFAGRDEQFF. In DNA, the CDR3 is TGCGCCAGCAGCTTTGCCGGGAGAGATGAGCAGTTCTTC. The entire variable domain, with the rest obtained from reference TRBV5-1 and TRBJ2-1, is as follows: KAGVTQTPRYLIKTRGQQVTLSCSPISGHRSVSWYQQTPGQGLQFLFEYFSETQRNKGNFPGRFSGRQFSNSRSEMNVSTLELGDSALYLCASSFAGRDEQFFGPGTRLTVL.

As for this clone: Different DNA sequences within this sample yield the same CDR3. The gene calls are TRBV5-1 and TRBJ1-2; D is perhaps TRBD1 (5 bases). Per the germline V gene, CDR1 is SGHRS and CDR2 is YFSETQ. Trimming took 0 bases from V and 2 from J, leaving 5 bases between them. The CDR3 runs to 13 residues. In DNA form, the CDR3 reads TGCGCCAGCAGCTTGGGACAGAACTATGGCTACACCTTC. Amino acid sequence: CASSLGQNYGYTF.

The V and J genes are TRBV11-2 and TRBJ2-7; TRBD1 matches 11 bases. The germline gives CDR1 SGHAT, CDR2 FQNNGV. This CDR3 contains 15 residues. J was trimmed by 3 bases and V by 3 bases; bases with no gene match: 4. Written as DNA, the CDR3 is TGTGCCAGCAGCTTCCCCGGGACAGGGGGCTACGAGCAGTACTTC. Translated, it gives CASSFPGTGGYEQYF.

This chain joins TRBV28 and TRBJ1-1, with TRBD1 matching 7 bases. Germline lookup yields CDR1 MDHEN and CDR2 SYDVKM. The J segment lost 0 bases and the V segment lost 7 bases, leaving 2 bases of the junction unmatched. This CDR3 comprises 13 residues. The CDR3 spells CASTTGVNTEAFF. The CDR3 coding sequence is TGTGCCAGCACCACAGGGGTGAACACTGAAGCTTTCTTT.

This clone was seen only a few times. This chain joins TRBV30 and TRBJ2-1; 7 bases match TRBD1. V lost 2 bases to trimming and J lost 14 bases; unmatched junction nucleotides: 9. Germline lookup yields CDR1 GTSNPN and CDR2 SVGIG (reference sequence). This CDR3 has 12 amino acids. In nucleotides, the CDR3 is TGTGCCTGGAGTTTCACAGGGGCTGGGGAGTTCTTC. Protein product: CAWSFTGAGEFF.